This T cell receptor (beta chain) originates from a study of T-cell memory formation after mild COVID-19. Study-level findings and limits: Within pre-infection memory, some responding clones were found, suggesting cross-reactive memory joined. Contracting clones localized mainly to CM and EM when CD4+ and mainly to EMRA when CD8+. Day 15 to 85 contracting clones showed balanced CD4/CD8; later expanders leaned CD4+.

V lost 0 bases, J lost 5 bases, and 6 bases stayed unmatched. CDR1 is SQVTM, CDR2 ANQGSEA, per germline. The CDR3 sequence is 15 residues long. This clonotype was counted between two and nine times. Antigen: not known. From 5'RACE with constant-segment primers came TCR alpha and TCR beta cDNA libraries that carried sample barcodes and UMIs. Each CDR3 protein gets one entry after TCRdb re-called the 5' RACE reads with MiXCR. In the table there are about 340,000 distinct CDR3 sequences, more than 15% of which are singletons. The origin of this receptor is a young man who had mild COVID-19 (a few samples of this study predate the infection). Cell type and time point are not known. The chain joins TRBV29-1 to TRBJ2-5; 10 nucleotides match TRBD2. Sequences were obtained from PBMCs or a T cell subset sorted from them (not recorded which). CDR3 amino acids: CSVEESGGALETQYF. The CDR3 bases are TGCAGCGTTGAAGAGAGCGGGGGGGCCCTTGAGACCCAGTACTTC.